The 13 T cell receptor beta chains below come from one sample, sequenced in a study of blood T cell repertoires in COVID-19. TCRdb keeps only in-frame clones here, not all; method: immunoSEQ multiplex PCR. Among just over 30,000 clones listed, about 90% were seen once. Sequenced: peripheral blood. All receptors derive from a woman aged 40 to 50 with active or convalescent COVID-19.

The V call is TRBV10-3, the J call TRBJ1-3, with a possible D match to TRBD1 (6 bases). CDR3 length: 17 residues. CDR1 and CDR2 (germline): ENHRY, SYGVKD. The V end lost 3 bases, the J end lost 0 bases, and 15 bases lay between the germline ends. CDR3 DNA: TGTGCCATCAGTGAAAGGGGGGGTCCGAGCTCTGGAAACACCATATATTTT. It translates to CAISERGGPSSGNTIYF.

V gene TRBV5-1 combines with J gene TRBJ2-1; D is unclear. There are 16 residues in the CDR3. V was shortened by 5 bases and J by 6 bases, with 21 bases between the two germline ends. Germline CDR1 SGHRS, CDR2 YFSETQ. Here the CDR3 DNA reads TGCGCCAGCAGTAGAACCACCGTTTGGAGTTCCAATGAGCAGTTCTTC. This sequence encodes CASSRTTVWSSNEQFF.

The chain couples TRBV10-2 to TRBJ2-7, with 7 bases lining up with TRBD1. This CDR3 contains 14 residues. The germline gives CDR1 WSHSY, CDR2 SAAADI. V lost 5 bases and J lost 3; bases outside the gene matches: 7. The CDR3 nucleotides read TGCGCCAGCAGTAACCCGGGACAGTTCTACGAGCAGTACTTC. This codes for CASSNPGQFYEQYF.

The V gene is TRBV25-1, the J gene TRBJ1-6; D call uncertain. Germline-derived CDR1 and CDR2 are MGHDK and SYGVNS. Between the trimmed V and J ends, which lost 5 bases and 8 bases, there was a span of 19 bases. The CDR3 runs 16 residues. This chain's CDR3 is CASSPLKLRGDSPLHF. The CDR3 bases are TGTGCCAGCAGTCCGTTGAAACTGCGCGGAGATTCACCCCTCCACTTT.

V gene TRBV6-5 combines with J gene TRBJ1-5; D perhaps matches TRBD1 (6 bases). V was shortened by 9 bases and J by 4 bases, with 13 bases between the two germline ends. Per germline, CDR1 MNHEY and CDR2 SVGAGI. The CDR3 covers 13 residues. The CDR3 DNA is TGTGCCAGTTTTGGACAGTTTAATCAGCCCCAGCATTTT. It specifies CASFGQFNQPQHF.

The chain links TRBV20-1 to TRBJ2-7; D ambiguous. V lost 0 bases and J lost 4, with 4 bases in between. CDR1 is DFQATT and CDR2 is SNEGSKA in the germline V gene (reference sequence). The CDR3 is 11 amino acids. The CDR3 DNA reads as TGCAGTGCTAGAGAGTCTTACGAGCAGTACTTC. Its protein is CSARESYEQYF.

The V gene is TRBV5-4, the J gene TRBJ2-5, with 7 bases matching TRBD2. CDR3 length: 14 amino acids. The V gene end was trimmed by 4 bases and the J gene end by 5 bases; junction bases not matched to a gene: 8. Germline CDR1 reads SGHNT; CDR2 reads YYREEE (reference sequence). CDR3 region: CASSPARGGETQYF. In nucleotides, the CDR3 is TGTGCCAGCAGCCCCGCGCGGGGAGGGGAGACCCAGTACTTC.

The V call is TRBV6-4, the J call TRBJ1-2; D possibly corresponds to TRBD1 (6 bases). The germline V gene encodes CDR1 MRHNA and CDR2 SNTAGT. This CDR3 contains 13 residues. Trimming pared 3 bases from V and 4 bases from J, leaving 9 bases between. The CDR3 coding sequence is TGTGCCAGCAGTGAGGGCAGGGGCTATGGCTACACCTTC. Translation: CASSEGRGYGYTF.

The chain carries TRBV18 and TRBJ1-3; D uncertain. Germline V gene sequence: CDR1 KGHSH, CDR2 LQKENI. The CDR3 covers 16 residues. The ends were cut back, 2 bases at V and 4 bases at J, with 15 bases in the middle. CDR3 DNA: TGTGCCAGCTCACCATGGTTCGGGGTTGCAGGAAACACCATATATTTT. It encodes CASSPWFGVAGNTIYF.

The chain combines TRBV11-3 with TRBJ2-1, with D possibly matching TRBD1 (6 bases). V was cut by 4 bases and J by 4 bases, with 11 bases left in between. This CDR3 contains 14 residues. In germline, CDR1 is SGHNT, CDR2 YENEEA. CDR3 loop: CASSSDTGYNEQFF. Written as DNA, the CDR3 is TGTGCCAGCAGCTCCGATACAGGGTACAATGAGCAGTTCTTC.

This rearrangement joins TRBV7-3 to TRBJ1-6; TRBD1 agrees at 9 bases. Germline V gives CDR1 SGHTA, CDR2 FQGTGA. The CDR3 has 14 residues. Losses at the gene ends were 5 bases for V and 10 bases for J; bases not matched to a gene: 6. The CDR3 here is CASSPGGQGSPLHF. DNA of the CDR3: TGTGCCAGCAGCCCTGGGGGACAGGGATCACCCCTCCACTTT.

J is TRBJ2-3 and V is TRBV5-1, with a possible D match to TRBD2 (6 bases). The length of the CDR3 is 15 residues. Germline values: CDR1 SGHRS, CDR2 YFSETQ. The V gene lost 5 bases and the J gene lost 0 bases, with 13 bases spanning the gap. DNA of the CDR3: TGCGCCAGCAGAGCACGCGGGGATAGCACAGATACGCAGTATTTT. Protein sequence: CASRARGDSTDTQYF. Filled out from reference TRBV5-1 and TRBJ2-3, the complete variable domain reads KAGVTQTPRYLIKTRGQQVTLSCSPISGHRSVSWYQQTPGQGLQFLFEYFSETQRNKGNFPGRFSGRQFSNSRSEMNVSTLELGDSALYLCASRARGDSTDTQYFGPGTRLTVL.

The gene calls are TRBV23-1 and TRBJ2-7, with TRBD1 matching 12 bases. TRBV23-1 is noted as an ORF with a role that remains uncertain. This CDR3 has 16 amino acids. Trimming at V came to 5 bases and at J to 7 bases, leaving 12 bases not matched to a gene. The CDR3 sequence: CASSMSGGQGAREQYF. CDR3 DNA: TGCGCCAGCAGTATGTCTGGGGGACAGGGGGCTCGGGAGCAGTACTTC.